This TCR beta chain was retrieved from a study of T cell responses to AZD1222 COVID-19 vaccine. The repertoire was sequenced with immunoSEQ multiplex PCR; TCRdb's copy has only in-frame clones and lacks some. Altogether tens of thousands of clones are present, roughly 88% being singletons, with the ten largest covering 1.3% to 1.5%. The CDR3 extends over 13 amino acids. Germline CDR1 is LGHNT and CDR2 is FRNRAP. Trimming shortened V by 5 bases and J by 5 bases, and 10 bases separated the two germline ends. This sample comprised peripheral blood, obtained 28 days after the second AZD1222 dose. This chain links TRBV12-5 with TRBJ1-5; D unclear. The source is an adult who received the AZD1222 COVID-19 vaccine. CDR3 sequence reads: CASGLDGDQPQHF. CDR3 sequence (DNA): TGTGCTAGTGGTCTGGACGGAGATCAGCCCCAGCATTTT. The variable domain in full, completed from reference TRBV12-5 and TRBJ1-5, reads DARVTQTPRHKVTEMGQEVTMRCQPILGHNTVFWYRQTMMQGLELLAYFRNRAPLDDSGMPKDRFSAEMPDATLATLKIQPSEPRDSAVYFCASGLDGDQPQHFGDGTRLSIL.